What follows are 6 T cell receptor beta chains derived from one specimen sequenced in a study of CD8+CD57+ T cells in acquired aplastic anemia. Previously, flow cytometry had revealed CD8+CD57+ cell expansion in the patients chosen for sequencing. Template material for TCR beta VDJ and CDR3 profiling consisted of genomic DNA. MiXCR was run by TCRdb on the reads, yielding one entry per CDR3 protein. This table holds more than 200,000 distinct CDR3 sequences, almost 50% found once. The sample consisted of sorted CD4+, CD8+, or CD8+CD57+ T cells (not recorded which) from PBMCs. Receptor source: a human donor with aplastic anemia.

CDR3 bases: TGTGCTAGTGGTTTGGGCCTCGGGACGGGACAGTTCTTC. Its translation: CASGLGLGTGQFF. This chain links TRBV12-5 with TRBJ2-1, with D perhaps matching TRBD1 or TRBD2 (5 bases each). V was trimmed by 1 base and J by 13 bases, leaving 14 bases between them. This CDR3 contains 13 residues. From germline, CDR1 is LGHNT and CDR2 FRNRAP.

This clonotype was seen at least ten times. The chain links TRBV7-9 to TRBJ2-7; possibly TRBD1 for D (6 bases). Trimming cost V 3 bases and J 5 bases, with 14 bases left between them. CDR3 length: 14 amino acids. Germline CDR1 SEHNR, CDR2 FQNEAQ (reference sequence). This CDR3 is CASSFFTGFHEQYF. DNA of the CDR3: TGTGCCAGCAGCTTTTTTACAGGGTTCCACGAGCAGTACTTC.

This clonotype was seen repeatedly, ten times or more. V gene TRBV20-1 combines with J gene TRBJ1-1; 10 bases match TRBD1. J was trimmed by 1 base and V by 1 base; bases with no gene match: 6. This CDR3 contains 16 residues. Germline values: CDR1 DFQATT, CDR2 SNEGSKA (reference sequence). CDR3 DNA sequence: TGCAGTGCTAGAGGACAGGGGGCTGGTGAGAACACTGAAGCTTTCTTT. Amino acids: CSARGQGAGENTEAFF.

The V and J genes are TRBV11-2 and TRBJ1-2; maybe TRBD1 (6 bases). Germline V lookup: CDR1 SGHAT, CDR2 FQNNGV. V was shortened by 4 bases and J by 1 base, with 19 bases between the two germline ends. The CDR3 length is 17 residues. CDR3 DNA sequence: TGTGCCAGCAGCTCGTATGGACAGACCGACCTTAACTATGGCTACACCTTC. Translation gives CASSSYGQTDLNYGYTF.

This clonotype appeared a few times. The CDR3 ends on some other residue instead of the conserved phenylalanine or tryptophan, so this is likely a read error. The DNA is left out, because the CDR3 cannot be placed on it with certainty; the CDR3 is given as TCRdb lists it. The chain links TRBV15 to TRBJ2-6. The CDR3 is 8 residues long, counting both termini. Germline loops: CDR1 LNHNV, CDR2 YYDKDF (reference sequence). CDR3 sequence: CATSSRTS.

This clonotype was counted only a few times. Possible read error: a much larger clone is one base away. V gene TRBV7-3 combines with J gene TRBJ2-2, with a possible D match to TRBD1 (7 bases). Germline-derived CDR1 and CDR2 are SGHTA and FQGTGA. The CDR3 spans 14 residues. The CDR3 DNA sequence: TGTGCCAGCAGCTTAGGAGGGGGCACCGGGGAGCTGTCTTTT. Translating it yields CASSLGGGTGELSF.